The 6 T cell receptor beta chains below come from one sample, sequenced in a study of T cells in Graves' hyperthyroidism and ophthalmopathy. Amplified TCR beta CDR3 regions came from RNA transcripts. The HTBI set primed first-round TCR CDR3 RT-PCR. MiXCR, applied by TCRdb to the multiplex PCR reads, yields one record per CDR3 protein. The profile shows nearly 750,000 distinct CDR3 sequences, under 45% of them singletons. Sequencing input: blood. These TCRs come from a middle-aged woman with Graves' hyperthyroidism.

This clonotype has ten or more counts. The chain carries TRBV12-3 or TRBV12-4 and TRBJ1-5; D is uncertain. Trimming took off 6 bases at V and 7 bases at J, with 10 bases between the two ends. The CDR3 is made up of 12 amino acids. For the CDR3, the DNA is TGTGCCAGCAGCACCGAGACCCAGCCCCAGCATTTT. Translating it yields CASSTETQPQHF.

The V gene is TRBV10-2, the J gene TRBJ1-6; maybe TRBD1 (5 bases). Germline CDR1 WSHSY, CDR2 SAAADI. This CDR3 is 15 amino acids long. V was clipped by 6 bases and J by 5 bases, with 14 bases between them. The CDR3 reads CASRARATDNSPLHF. DNA for the CDR3: TGCGCCAGCAGGGCCAGGGCCACGGATAATTCACCCCTCCACTTT.

This clonotype was seen many times. This sequence joins TRBV20-1 and TRBJ1-2; TRBD1 is a possible D gene (5 bases). The CDR3 totals 12 residues. Trimming took 2 bases from V and 7 from J, leaving 11 bases between them. The V gene's germline CDR1 is DFQATT and CDR2 SNEGSKA (reference sequence). CDR3: CSARQGVSGYTF. CDR3 nucleotides: TGCAGTGCTAGACAGGGAGTTAGTGGCTACACCTTC.

This clonotype has a handful of counts. The V call is TRBV2, the J call TRBJ1-2; possible D gene TRBD1, 5 bases. The germline V gene has CDR1 SNHLY and CDR2 FYNNEI. V was pared by 8 bases and J by 8 bases, with 18 bases between. CDR3 length equals 13 residues. CDR3 sequence: CASSPGPGGGYTF. Written as DNA, the CDR3 is TGTGCCAGCTCACCGGGACCGGGTGGCGGCTACACCTTC.

In regard to this clonotype: The junction shows a germline mismatch at one end, possibly a read error. The genes are TRBV28 and TRBJ1-2; D remains unclear. Germline CDR1 and CDR2: MDHEN and SYDVKM. The CDR3 covers 11 residues. The CDR3 DNA reads TGTGTCAGCAGTTCCCTCTATGGCTACACCTTC. This gives the protein CVSSSLYGYTF.

The V gene is TRBV2, the J gene TRBJ1-1; possible D gene TRBD1, 6 bases. Germline V gives CDR1 SNHLY, CDR2 FYNNEI. The length of the CDR3 is 14 residues. Trimming pared 5 bases from V and 4 bases from J, leaving 14 bases between. The CDR3 region is CASSFREGGTEAFF. The CDR3 DNA reads TGTGCCAGCAGTTTCAGGGAAGGGGGCACTGAAGCTTTCTTT.